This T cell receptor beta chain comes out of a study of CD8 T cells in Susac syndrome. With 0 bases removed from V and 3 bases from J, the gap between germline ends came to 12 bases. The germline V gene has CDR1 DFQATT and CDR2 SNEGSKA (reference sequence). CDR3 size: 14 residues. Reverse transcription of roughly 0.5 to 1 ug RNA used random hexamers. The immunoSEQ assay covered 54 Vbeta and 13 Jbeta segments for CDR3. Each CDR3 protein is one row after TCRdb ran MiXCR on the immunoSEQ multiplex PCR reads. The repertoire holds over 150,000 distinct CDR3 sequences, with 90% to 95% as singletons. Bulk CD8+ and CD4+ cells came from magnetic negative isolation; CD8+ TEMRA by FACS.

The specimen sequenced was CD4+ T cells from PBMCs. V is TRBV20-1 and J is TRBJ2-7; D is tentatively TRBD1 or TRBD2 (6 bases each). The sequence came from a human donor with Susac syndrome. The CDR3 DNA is TGCAGTGCTAGAGAGTCGGGGGCCAGCTACGAGCAGTACTTC. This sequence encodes CSARESGASYEQYF.